A selection of T cell receptor beta chains follows, all from one sample in a study of blood T cell repertoires in COVID-19. Measured with immunoSEQ multiplex PCR; TCRdb has only the in-frame clones, and not every one. The data hold over 95,000 clones, with roughly 84% observed a single time. Sequencing was carried out using peripheral blood. The receptors were gathered from a man aged 40-50 years with acute or convalescent COVID-19. CDR3s include the opening cysteine and the closing phenylalanine or tryptophan. D genes are given only for firm matches. For some rows the clone size is stated as once, few or many, or as a class when expanded; others skip it.

clone_size: .; v_call: TRBV27; j_call: TRBJ1-1; d_call: .; cdr3_aa: CASSKGMNTEAFF; cdr3_nt: TGTGCCAGCAGTAAGGGGATGAACACTGAAGCTTTCTTT
clone_size: .; v_call: TRBV7-2; j_call: TRBJ2-7; d_call: .; cdr3_aa: CASSYYLGEQYF; cdr3_nt: TGTGCCAGCAGTTACTATCTTGGTGAGCAGTACTTC
clone_size: .; v_call: TRBV9; j_call: TRBJ2-2; d_call: TRBD1; cdr3_aa: CASSETGGDTGELFF; cdr3_nt: TGTGCCAGCAGCGAAACAGGGGGCGACACCGGGGAGCTGTTTTTT
clone_size: .; v_call: TRBV10-3; j_call: TRBJ2-1; d_call: TRBD2; cdr3_aa: CAIKAGDYNEQFF; cdr3_nt: TGTGCCATCAAAGCGGGGGACTACAATGAGCAGTTCTTC
clone_size: few; v_call: TRBV30; j_call: TRBJ1-6; d_call: .; cdr3_aa: CAWSTSPNSPLHF; cdr3_nt: TGTGCCTGGAGTACTTCTCCTAATTCACCCCTCCACTTT
clone_size: .; v_call: TRBV29-1; j_call: TRBJ2-7; d_call: .; cdr3_aa: CSVTGPGLVYEQYF; cdr3_nt: TGCAGCGTTACCGGCCCGGGACTTGTTTACGAGCAGTACTTC
clone_size: .; v_call: TRBV6-1; j_call: TRBJ1-1; d_call: .; cdr3_aa: CASSERLEGTEAFF; cdr3_nt: TGTGCCAGCAGTGAAAGATTGGAGGGCACTGAAGCTTTCTTT
clone_size: .; v_call: TRBV18; j_call: TRBJ2-3; d_call: .; cdr3_aa: CASSPPSGSDTQYF; cdr3_nt: TGTGCCAGCTCACCACCTTCAGGGTCAGATACGCAGTATTTT
clone_size: .; v_call: TRBV7-2; j_call: TRBJ1-1; d_call: TRBD1; cdr3_aa: CASSSPGQINTEAFF; cdr3_nt: TGTGCCAGCAGCTCTCCGGGACAGATCAACACTGAAGCTTTCTTT
clone_size: .; v_call: TRBV6-2/TRBV6-3; j_call: TRBJ2-7; d_call: TRBD2; cdr3_aa: CASSRAGVNYEQYF; cdr3_nt: TGTGCCAGCAGCAGGGCGGGAGTAAACTACGAGCAGTACTTC
clone_size: .; v_call: TRBV7-9; j_call: TRBJ1-4; d_call: .; cdr3_aa: CASSRGGLEKLFF; cdr3_nt: TGTGCCAGCTCTCGAGGGGGTCTTGAAAAACTGTTTTTT